The 26 T cell receptor beta chains reported below all come from one sample, sequenced in a study of blood T cell repertoires in COVID-19. Libraries were prepared by immunoSEQ multiplex PCR; TCRdb keeps only in-frame clonotypes and omits some of them. The sample consists of approximately 120,000 clones, over 75% of them appearing once. Input material: peripheral blood. The source of these receptors is a woman in her fifties or sixties with acute or convalescent COVID-19.

This clone occurred once. The chain recombines TRBV6-1 with TRBJ1-5, with D possibly TRBD1 on 5 matching bases. CDR3 size: 15 residues. V lost 1 base to trimming and J lost 9 bases, with 16 bases between them. Germline V gives CDR1 MNHNS, CDR2 SASEGT. DNA for the CDR3: TGTGCCAGCAGTGAAGAGGTCGCAGGGTGGACGCCCCAGCATTTT. This translates into CASSEEVAGWTPQHF.

The chain couples TRBV27 to TRBJ1-5, with D maybe TRBD1 (5 bases). The V end lost 6 bases, the J end lost 2 bases, and 17 bases lay between the germline ends. Germline lookup yields CDR1 MNHEY and CDR2 SMNVEV (reference sequence). The CDR3 length is 16 residues. The CDR3 DNA follows: TGTGCCAGCAGACCCGATCGGGGGAATGGCAATCAGCCCCAGCATTTT. It translates to CASRPDRGNGNQPQHF.

The CDR3 spells CAWSVRRGFSTDTQYF. In nucleotides, the CDR3 is TGTGCCTGGAGTGTACGTCGGGGGTTTAGCACAGATACGCAGTATTTT. This chain joins TRBV30 and TRBJ2-3, with D perhaps TRBD2 (6 bases). V dropped 0 bases and J dropped 0 bases, with 13 bases sitting between them. Germline CDR1 is GTSNPN and CDR2 is SVGIG (reference sequence). The CDR3 extends over 16 amino acids.

The V gene is TRBV5-4, the J gene TRBJ2-7; 8 positions agree with TRBD1. Germline V gene sequence: CDR1 SGHNT, CDR2 YYREEE (reference sequence). V shed 1 base, J shed 2 bases, and the junction held 5 bases outside the gene matches. The CDR3 contains 15 residues. The CDR3 sequence: CASSLPGQGTYEQYF. DNA of the CDR3: TGTGCCAGCAGCTTGCCAGGACAGGGCACCTACGAGCAGTACTTC.

CDR3 sequence: CASSLDGVDTEAFF. The CDR3, as DNA: TGCGCCAGCAGCTTGGACGGGGTGGACACTGAAGCTTTCTTT. The rearrangement uses TRBV5-1 and TRBJ1-1; no reliable D call. Germline loops: CDR1 SGHRS, CDR2 YFSETQ. V lost 0 bases and J lost 3, with 9 bases in between. The CDR3 totals 14 residues.

This clone was detected once. The chain couples TRBV4-2 to TRBJ1-3; D is undetermined. Deletions cut 4 bases from V and 2 bases from J, with 15 bases between. CDR1 and CDR2 from the germline V gene are LGHNA and YNFKEQ. This CDR3 contains 16 residues. The CDR3 DNA reads as TGTGCCAGCAGCCGCAGACGGGGTGATGCTGGAAACACCATATATTTT. Translation: CASSRRRGDAGNTIYF.

The chain joins TRBV5-1 to TRBJ2-3, with D perhaps TRBD1 (5 bases). V lost 1 base, J lost 0 bases, and 6 bases lay in between. Germline values: CDR1 SGHRS, CDR2 YFSETQ. CDR3 size: 14 residues. CDR3: CASSLPGSTDTQYF. The CDR3 nucleotides are TGCGCCAGCAGCTTGCCAGGGAGCACAGATACGCAGTATTTT.

This clone was observed a handful of times. The rearrangement links TRBV5-1 to TRBJ1-1; D is uncertain. Per the germline V gene, CDR1 is SGHRS and CDR2 is YFSETQ. Trimming took 0 bases from V and 2 from J, leaving 14 bases between them. This CDR3 region has 16 residues. Here the CDR3 DNA reads TGCGCCAGCAGCTTGGCCCTTTCGAGGGCTAACACTGAAGCTTTCTTT. It encodes CASSLALSRANTEAFF.

On this clone: A read error may account for a junction end that differs from germline. The chain carries TRBV20-1 and TRBJ1-2; D is perhaps TRBD1 (5 bases). Germline lookup yields CDR1 DFQATT and CDR2 SNEGSKA (reference sequence). This CDR3 region has 10 residues. CDR3 protein: CSASATVQAF. The CDR3, as DNA: TGCAGTGCTAGTGCGACAGTTCAAGCCTTC.

This clone was counted a single time. The rearrangement joins TRBV10-2 to TRBJ1-3, with 7 bases matching TRBD1. Germline V gene lookup returns CDR1 WSHSY and CDR2 SAAADI. CDR3 length: 15 amino acids. V gave up 8 bases and J gave up 2 bases; unmatched junction bases: 9. The chain's CDR3 is CASGGLGTAGNTIYF. In nucleotides, the CDR3 is TGCGCCAGCGGGGGATTGGGGACAGCTGGAAACACCATATATTTT.

The chain recombines TRBV19 with TRBJ1-6; a weak D match, TRBD1 (5 bases). Germline V CDR1 and CDR2: LNHDA, SQIVND (reference sequence). V was pared by 3 bases and J by 0 bases, with 9 bases between. The CDR3 spans 16 residues. The CDR3 region is CASSIRQISYNSPLHF. The CDR3 nucleotides are TGTGCCAGTAGTATCCGACAGATCTCCTATAATTCACCCCTCCACTTT.

This rearrangement joins TRBV6-6 to TRBJ1-2; D is possibly TRBD1 (5 bases). The CDR3 sequence is 17 residues long. V dropped 5 bases and J dropped 0 bases, with 19 bases sitting between them. CDR1 and CDR2 (germline): MNHNY, SVGAGI (reference sequence). The CDR3 DNA reads as TGTGCCAGCAGTCTCCGAAGTGGACAATTAGCTAACTATGGCTACACCTTC. It codes for CASSLRSGQLANYGYTF.

This clone was seen a handful of times. The sample contains more than one DNA sequence encoding this CDR3. V gene TRBV19 combines with J gene TRBJ2-2, with D possibly being TRBD2 (5 bases). Germline values: CDR1 LNHDA, CDR2 SQIVND (reference sequence). V lost 9 bases and J lost 4, with 18 bases in between. The CDR3 is 15 amino acids. CDR3 sequence reads: CASLRPRGSTGELFF. The CDR3 DNA reads TGTGCCAGCCTTAGGCCCCGAGGGAGCACCGGGGAGCTGTTTTTT.

V usage is TRBV3-1 (or the pseudogene TRBV3-2) and J usage is TRBJ1-6, with D maybe TRBD1 (5 bases). CDR1 and CDR2 from the germline V gene are LGHDT and YNNKEL (reference sequence). The V end lost 1 base, the J end lost 3 bases, and 7 bases lay between the germline ends. CDR3 length equals 15 residues. The CDR3 protein is CASSQGQLYNSPLHF. DNA of the CDR3: TGTGCCAGCAGCCAAGGACAGCTCTATAATTCACCCCTCCACTTT.

V usage is TRBV5-4 and J usage is TRBJ2-3; 8 bases are shared with TRBD1. This CDR3 has 17 amino acids. V was pared by 4 bases and J by 6 bases, with 16 bases of the junction left unmatched. The germline V gene has CDR1 SGHNT and CDR2 YYREEE (reference sequence). The DNA of the CDR3 is TGTGCCAGCAGCCCACTCCCCCCGACAGGGGTACTGGATACGCAGTATTTT. The encoded protein is CASSPLPPTGVLDTQYF.

The chain recombines TRBV19 with TRBJ1-1; D remains ambiguous. V shed 4 bases and J shed 0 bases, with 6 bases lying between them. The CDR3 contains 13 residues. Germline V gene lookup returns CDR1 LNHDA and CDR2 SQIVND (reference sequence). The CDR3 DNA sequence: TGTGCCAGTAGTAATTACATGAACACTGAAGCTTTCTTT. It yields the protein CASSNYMNTEAFF.

The chain recombines TRBV9 with TRBJ2-3; no clear D. This CDR3 is built from 21 residues. The germline V and J ends were trimmed by 0 bases and 7 bases, with 33 bases remaining between them. The germline V gene encodes CDR1 SGDLS and CDR2 YYNGEE. CDR3 DNA: TGTGCCAGCAGCGTAGCGTCCGTTTTCGCGGAAAATACGCTCCCCCAAAATACGCAGTATTTT. Translating it yields CASSVASVFAENTLPQNTQYF.

This clone was detected only once. The chain carries TRBV7-7 and TRBJ2-1, with 10 bases lining up with TRBD1. CDR3 length equals 13 residues. CDR1 and CDR2 from the germline V gene are SSHAT and FNYEAQ (reference sequence). J was trimmed by 6 bases and V by 8 bases; bases with no gene match: 4. The CDR3 DNA sequence: TGTGCCAGCGGACAGGGGGAACTCAATGAGCAGTTCTTC. Amino acid sequence: CASGQGELNEQFF.

This chain joins TRBV13 and TRBJ2-7; tentative D call: TRBD1 (5 bases). The CDR3 is 13 amino acids. Germline-derived CDR1 and CDR2 are PRHDT and FYEKMQ (reference sequence). The ends were cut back, 5 bases at V and 1 base at J, with 9 bases in the middle. The DNA of the CDR3 is TGTGCCAGCAGCCCCGACAGTTCCTACGAGCAGTACTTC. Translating gives CASSPDSSYEQYF.

The chain is built from TRBV20-1 and TRBJ1-2; 8 positions match TRBD1. The CDR3 extends over 14 amino acids. Losses at the gene ends were 3 bases for V and 6 bases for J; bases not matched to a gene: 9. Germline assignment: CDR1 DFQATT and CDR2 SNEGSKA (reference sequence). Here the CDR3 reads CSASRDRTTNGYTF. For the CDR3, the DNA is TGCAGTGCTAGTAGGGACAGGACCACGAATGGCTACACCTTC.

J is TRBJ1-2 and V is TRBV30, with D perhaps matching TRBD1 (5 bases). Per germline, CDR1 GTSNPN and CDR2 SVGIG (reference sequence). This CDR3 has 12 amino acids. V was trimmed by 3 bases and J by 2 bases, leaving 7 bases between them. The CDR3 nucleotides are TGTGCCTGGAGCAGACAGAACTATGGCTACACCTTC. It codes for CAWSRQNYGYTF.

J is TRBJ2-2 and V is TRBV19, with D unresolved. This CDR3 has 15 residues. CDR1 and CDR2 from the germline V gene are LNHDA and SQIVND (reference sequence). The ends were cut back, 1 base at V and 4 bases at J, with 10 bases in the middle. CDR3 amino acids: CASSIGLERTGELFF. The CDR3, as DNA: TGTGCCAGTAGTATAGGGTTGGAGCGCACCGGGGAGCTGTTTTTT.

The rearrangement links TRBV18 to TRBJ2-5, with a tentative D call TRBD1 (5 bases). V gave up 3 bases and J gave up 2 bases, with 16 bases separating them. CDR3 length: 16 residues. Germline V gives CDR1 KGHSH, CDR2 LQKENI. The CDR3, as DNA: TGTGCCAGCTCACCGCGACAGCCAGGGTCGCAAGAGACCCAGTACTTC. Protein sequence: CASSPRQPGSQETQYF.

The chain joins TRBV18 to TRBJ1-1; the D is unclear. From germline, CDR1 is KGHSH and CDR2 LQKENI. V was pared by 3 bases and J by 4 bases, with 9 bases between. The CDR3 is made up of 13 amino acids. In DNA, the CDR3 is TGTGCCAGCTCACCGAGAAGATCCACTGAAGCTTTCTTT. Its translation: CASSPRRSTEAFF.

The chain has TRBV19 and TRBJ2-4; D might be TRBD2 (6 bases). This CDR3 is built from 15 residues. V was cut by 1 base and J by 4 bases, with 11 bases left in between. Germline lookup yields CDR1 LNHDA and CDR2 SQIVND (reference sequence). The CDR3 spells CASSIGGSGKNIQYF. The CDR3 nucleotides are TGTGCCAGTAGTATAGGTGGTAGCGGAAAAAACATTCAGTACTTC.

This chain uses TRBV10-3 with TRBJ1-3; TRBD1 might be the D (6 bases). Trimming removed 8 bases at V and 2 bases at J, with 13 bases between. The CDR3 consists of 14 residues. CDR1 is ENHRY and CDR2 is SYGVKD in the germline V gene. This CDR3 is CAIRGGGPGNTIYF. CDR3 DNA sequence: TGTGCCATCCGCGGTGGGGGCCCTGGAAACACCATATATTTT.